This T cell receptor (beta chain) was captured by sequencing in a study of response to subunit inactivated influenza vaccine. This clonotype was observed at least ten times. The antigen is not known. Regarding the study as a whole: The study's authors posited that every seasonal influenza vaccination enlists few new T cells.

Using its own MiXCR run on the RT-PCR reads, TCRdb lists one record per CDR3 protein. The repertoire holds some 850,000 distinct CDR3 sequences, with roughly 20% as singletons. After removal of 6 bases from V and 10 bases from J, the junction contained 12 bases not matched to a gene. Germline V gene sequence: CDR1 DFQATT, CDR2 SNEGSKA (reference sequence). The CDR3 length is 13 residues. The source was PBMCs from blood, collected more than 4 days after vaccination. The genes are TRBV20-1 and TRBJ2-1, with 7 bases matching TRBD1. The sequence came from a man aged 50-59 years who received an inactivated influenza vaccine. CDR3 in amino acids: CSARTGATIEQFF. CDR3 coding DNA: TGCAGTGCACGAACAGGGGCTACAATCGAGCAGTTCTTC.